This entry concerns a single T cell receptor beta chain. What it binds is unknown. The sample comes from a study of cytomegalovirus exposure and HLA in healthy donors. About the research overall: Of all 400 or so donors who were genotyped, roughly 81% belonged to the Caucasian-associated ancestry cluster.

Both 60 Vbeta primers and 13 Jbeta primers went into the PCR. The protocol was immunoSEQ multiplex PCR, while the TCRdb copy is restricted to in-frame clones and leaves out a portion. The sample contains roughly 120,000 clones, around four fifths of which appear only once. Study-wide results and caveats: Analysis performed later found around 15,000 TCR beta sequences associated with HLA alleles at 0.05 false discovery rate. Analysis performed later showed TCR beta chains linked to HLA being more clonally expanded than equally common others. A prior analysis recorded that most TCR beta V segments were productive about 87% or about 30% of the time.

CDR3 length equals 15 residues. The gene calls are TRBV21-1 and TRBJ1-2. TRBV21-1 is given as a pseudogene. Material: PBMCs. This TCR derives from a woman between 50 and 59 years old in good health and CMV-seropositive. In nucleotides, the CDR3 is TGTGCCAGCAGCAAAGCAGGGAGGGCCAGCTATGGCTACACCTTC. This codes for CASSKAGRASYGYTF.